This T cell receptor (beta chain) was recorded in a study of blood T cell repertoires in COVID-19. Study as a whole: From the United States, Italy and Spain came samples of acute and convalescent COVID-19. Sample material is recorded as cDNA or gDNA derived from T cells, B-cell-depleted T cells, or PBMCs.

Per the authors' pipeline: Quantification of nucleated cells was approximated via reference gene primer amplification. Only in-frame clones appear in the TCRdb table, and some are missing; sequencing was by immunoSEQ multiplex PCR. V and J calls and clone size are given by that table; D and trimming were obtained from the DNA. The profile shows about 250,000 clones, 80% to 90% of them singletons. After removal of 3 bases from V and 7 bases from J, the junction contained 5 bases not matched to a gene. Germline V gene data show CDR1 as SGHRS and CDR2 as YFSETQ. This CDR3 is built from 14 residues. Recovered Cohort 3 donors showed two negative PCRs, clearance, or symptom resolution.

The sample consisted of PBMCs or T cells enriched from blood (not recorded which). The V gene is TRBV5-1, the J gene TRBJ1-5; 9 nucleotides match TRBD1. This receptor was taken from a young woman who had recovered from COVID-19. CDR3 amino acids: CASSSGQGEQPQHF. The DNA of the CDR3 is TGCGCCAGCAGCTCGGGACAGGGAGAACAGCCCCAGCATTTT.